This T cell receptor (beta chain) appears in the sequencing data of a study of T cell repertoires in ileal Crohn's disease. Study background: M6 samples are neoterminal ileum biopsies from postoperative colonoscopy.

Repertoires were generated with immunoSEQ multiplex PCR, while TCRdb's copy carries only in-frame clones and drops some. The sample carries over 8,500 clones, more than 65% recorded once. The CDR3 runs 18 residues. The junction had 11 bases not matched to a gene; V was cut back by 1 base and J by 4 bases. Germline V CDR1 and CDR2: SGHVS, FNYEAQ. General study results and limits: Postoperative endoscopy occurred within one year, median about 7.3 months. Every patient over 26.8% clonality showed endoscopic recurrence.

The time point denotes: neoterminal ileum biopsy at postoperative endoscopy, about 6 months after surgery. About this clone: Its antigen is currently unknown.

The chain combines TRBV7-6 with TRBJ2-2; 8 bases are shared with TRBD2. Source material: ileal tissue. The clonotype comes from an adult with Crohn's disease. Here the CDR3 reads CASSLEGGSAGGTGELFF. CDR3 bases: TGTGCCAGCAGCTTAGAGGGTGGTTCCGCGGGGGGCACCGGGGAGCTGTTTTTT. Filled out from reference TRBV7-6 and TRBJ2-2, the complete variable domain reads GAGVSQSPRYKVTKRGQDVALRCDPISGHVSLYWYRQALGQGPEFLTYFNYEAQQDKSGLPNDRFSAERPEGSISTLTIQRTEQRDSAMYRCASSLEGGSAGGTGELFFGEGSRLTVL.